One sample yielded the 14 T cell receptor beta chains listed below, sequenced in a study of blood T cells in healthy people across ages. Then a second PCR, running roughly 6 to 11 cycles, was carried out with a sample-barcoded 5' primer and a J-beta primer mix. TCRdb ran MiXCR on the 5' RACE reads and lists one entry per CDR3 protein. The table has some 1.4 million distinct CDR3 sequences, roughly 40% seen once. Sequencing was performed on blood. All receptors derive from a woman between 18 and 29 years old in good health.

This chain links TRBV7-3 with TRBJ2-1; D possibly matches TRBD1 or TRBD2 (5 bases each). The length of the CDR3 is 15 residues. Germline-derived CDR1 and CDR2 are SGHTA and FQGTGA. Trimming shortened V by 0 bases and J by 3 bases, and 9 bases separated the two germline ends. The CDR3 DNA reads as TGTGCCAGCAGCTTAACGTGGGGGAGCTACAATGAGCAGTTCTTC. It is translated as CASSLTWGSYNEQFF.

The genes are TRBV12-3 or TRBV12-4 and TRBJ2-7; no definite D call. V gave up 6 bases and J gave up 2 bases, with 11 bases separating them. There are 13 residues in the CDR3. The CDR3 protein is CASSAVKTYEQYF. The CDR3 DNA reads TGTGCCAGCAGCGCGGTCAAAACCTACGAGCAGTACTTC.

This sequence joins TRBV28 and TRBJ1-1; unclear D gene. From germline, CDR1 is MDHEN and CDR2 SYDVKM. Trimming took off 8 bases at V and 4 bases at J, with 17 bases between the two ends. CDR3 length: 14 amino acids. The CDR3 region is CASGPVVAGTEAFF. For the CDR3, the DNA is TGTGCCAGCGGGCCTGTCGTCGCCGGCACTGAAGCTTTCTTT.

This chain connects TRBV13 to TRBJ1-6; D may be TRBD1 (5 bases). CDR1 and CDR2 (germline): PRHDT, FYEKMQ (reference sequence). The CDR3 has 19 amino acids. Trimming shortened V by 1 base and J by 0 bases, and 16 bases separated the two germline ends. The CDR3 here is CASSLAPMGESSYNSPLHF. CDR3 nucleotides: TGTGCCAGCAGCTTAGCCCCTATGGGGGAGAGCTCCTATAATTCACCCCTCCACTTT. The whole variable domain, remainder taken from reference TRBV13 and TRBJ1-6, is AAGVIQSPRHLIKEKRETATLKCYPIPRHDTVYWYQQGPGQDPQFLISFYEKMQSDKGSIPDRFSAQQFSDYHSELNMSSLELGDSALYFCASSLAPMGESSYNSPLHFGNGTRLTVT.

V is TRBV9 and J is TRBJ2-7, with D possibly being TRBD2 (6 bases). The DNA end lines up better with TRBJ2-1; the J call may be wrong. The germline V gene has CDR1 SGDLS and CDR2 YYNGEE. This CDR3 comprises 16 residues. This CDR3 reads CASSVGAGISSYEQFF. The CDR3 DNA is TGTGCCAGCAGCGTAGGTGCGGGAATAAGCTCCTACGAGCAGTTCTTC.

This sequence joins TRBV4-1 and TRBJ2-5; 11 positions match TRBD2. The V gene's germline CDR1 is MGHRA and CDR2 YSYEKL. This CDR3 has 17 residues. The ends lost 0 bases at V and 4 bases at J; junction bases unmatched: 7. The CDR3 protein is CASSQDGASGRSETQYF. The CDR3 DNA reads TGCGCCAGCAGCCAAGATGGGGCTAGCGGGAGGTCAGAGACCCAGTACTTC.

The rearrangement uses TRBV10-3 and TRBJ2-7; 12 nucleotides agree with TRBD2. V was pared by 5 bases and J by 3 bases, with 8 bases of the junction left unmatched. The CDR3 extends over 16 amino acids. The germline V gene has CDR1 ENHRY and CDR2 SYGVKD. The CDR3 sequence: CAISSGTSGLDYEQYF. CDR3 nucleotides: TGTGCCATCAGTTCCGGGACTAGCGGGCTAGACTACGAGCAGTACTTC.

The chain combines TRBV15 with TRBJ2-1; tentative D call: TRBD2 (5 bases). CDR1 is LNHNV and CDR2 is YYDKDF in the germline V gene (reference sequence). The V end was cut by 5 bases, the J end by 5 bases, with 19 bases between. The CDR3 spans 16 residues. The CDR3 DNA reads TGTGCCACCAGCCGGGGATTCGGGCGGAGCGACAATGAGCAGTTCTTC. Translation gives CATSRGFGRSDNEQFF.

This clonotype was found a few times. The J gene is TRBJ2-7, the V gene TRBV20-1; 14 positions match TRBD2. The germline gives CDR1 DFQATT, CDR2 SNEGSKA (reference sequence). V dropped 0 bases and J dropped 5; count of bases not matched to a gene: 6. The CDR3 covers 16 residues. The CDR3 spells CSARDPGLAGAHEQYF. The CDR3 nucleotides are TGCAGTGCTAGAGATCCGGGACTAGCGGGAGCCCACGAGCAGTACTTC.

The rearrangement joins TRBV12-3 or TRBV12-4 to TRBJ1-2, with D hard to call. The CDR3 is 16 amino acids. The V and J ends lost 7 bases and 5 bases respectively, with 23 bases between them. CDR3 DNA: TGTGCCAGCACCGGGAAACCTCTCAGCCAGCTATATGGCTACACCTTC. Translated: CASTGKPLSQLYGYTF.

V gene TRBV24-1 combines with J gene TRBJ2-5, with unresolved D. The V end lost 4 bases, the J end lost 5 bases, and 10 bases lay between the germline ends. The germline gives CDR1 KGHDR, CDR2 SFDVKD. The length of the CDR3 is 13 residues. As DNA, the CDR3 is TGTGCCACCAGTGAGGTGGGTGTGGAGACCCAGTACTTC. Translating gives CATSEVGVETQYF.

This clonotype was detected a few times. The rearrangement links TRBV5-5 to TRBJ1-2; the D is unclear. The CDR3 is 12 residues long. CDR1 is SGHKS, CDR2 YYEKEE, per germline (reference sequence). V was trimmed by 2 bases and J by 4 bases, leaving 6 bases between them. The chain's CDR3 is CASSFLVYGYTF. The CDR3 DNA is TGTGCCAGCAGCTTCTTAGTCTATGGCTACACCTTC.

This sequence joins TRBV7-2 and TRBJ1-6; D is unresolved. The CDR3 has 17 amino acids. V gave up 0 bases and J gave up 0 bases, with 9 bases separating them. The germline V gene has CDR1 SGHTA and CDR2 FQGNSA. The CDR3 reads CASSLASGNSYNSPLHF. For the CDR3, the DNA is TGTGCCAGCAGCTTAGCGTCAGGCAACTCCTATAATTCACCCCTCCACTTT.

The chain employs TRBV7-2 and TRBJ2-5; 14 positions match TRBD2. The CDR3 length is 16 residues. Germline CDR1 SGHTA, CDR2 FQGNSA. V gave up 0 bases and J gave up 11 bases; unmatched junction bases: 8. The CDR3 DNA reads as TGTGCCAGCAGCTTAGCGGGTGCGACTAGCGGGAGGGAGCAGTACTTC. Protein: CASSLAGATSGREQYF.